The 9 T cell receptor beta chains presented below share a single source sample, sequenced in a study of cytomegalovirus exposure and HLA in healthy donors. TCRdb's table, derived via immunoSEQ multiplex PCR, lists solely in-frame clones and lacks some. Seen here are 200,000 or so clones, 70% to 85% observed once, and the top ten hold about an eighth. What was sequenced was PBMCs. The receptors were gathered from a woman aged 25 to 39 in good health and CMV-seropositive.

The J gene is TRBJ2-3, the V gene TRBV5-1, with no clear D. Trimming pared 5 bases from V and 3 bases from J, leaving 7 bases between. The CDR3 runs 12 residues. Germline CDR1 and CDR2: SGHRS and YFSETQ. DNA for the CDR3: TGCGCCAGCAGACGAGAGACAGATACGCAGTATTTT. Protein product: CASRRETDTQYF.

This clone was recorded a few times. V gene TRBV10-3 combines with J gene TRBJ2-7; no firm D call. Per germline, CDR1 ENHRY and CDR2 SYGVKD. The CDR3 has 11 amino acids. Trimming stripped 3 bases from V and 4 bases from J, with 4 bases between. The CDR3 protein is CAISDRYEQYF. DNA for the CDR3: TGTGCCATCAGTGACAGGTACGAGCAGTACTTC.

The chain joins TRBV6-5 to TRBJ2-7; TRBD2 is a possible D gene (6 bases). Trimming stripped 5 bases from V and 3 bases from J, with 14 bases between. Germline V gene lookup returns CDR1 MNHEY and CDR2 SVGAGI. This CDR3 has 14 amino acids. The CDR3 protein is CASSITRDFYEQYF. CDR3 nucleotide sequence: TGTGCCAGCAGTATTACCCGGGACTTCTACGAGCAGTACTTC.

The chain combines TRBV6-1 with TRBJ2-7; D is possibly TRBD2 (5 bases). CDR3 size: 14 residues. The germline V and J ends were trimmed by 8 bases and 2 bases, with 16 bases remaining between them. The germline V gene encodes CDR1 MNHNS and CDR2 SASEGT. The CDR3 loop is CASDPPGGPYEQYF. The CDR3 DNA reads TGTGCCAGCGATCCGCCCGGCGGGCCCTACGAGCAGTACTTC.

The sample holds one count of this clone. One end of the junction fails to match germline, which may point to a read error. The chain has TRBV7-7 and TRBJ2-7; tentative D call: TRBD2 (6 bases). The CDR3 totals 13 residues. Germline V gene lookup returns CDR1 SSHAT and CDR2 FNYEAQ (reference sequence). The CDR3 region has the DNA TGTGCTAGCAGCTTAGCGGAAGGGGCCGAGCAGTACTTC. Its protein is CASSLAEGAEQYF.

The chain links TRBV30 to TRBJ2-7, with 12 bases identical to TRBD2. Germline V gives CDR1 GTSNPN, CDR2 SVGIG (reference sequence). The ends lost 6 bases at V and 2 bases at J; junction bases unmatched: 11. The CDR3 contains 16 residues. CDR3 protein: CACRMALAGGTYEQYF. DNA for the CDR3: TGTGCCTGTCGCATGGCCCTAGCGGGAGGGACCTACGAGCAGTACTTC.

In its sample, this clone was seen a few times. The CDR3 protein is CASSVSTGVANYGYTF. The DNA of the CDR3 is TGTGCCAGCAGCGTCAGCACAGGGGTGGCTAACTATGGCTACACCTTC. V gene TRBV9 combines with J gene TRBJ1-2; 7 nucleotides agree with TRBD1. The J segment lost 0 bases and the V segment lost 2 bases, leaving 7 bases of the junction unmatched. This CDR3 contains 16 residues. CDR1 and CDR2 (germline): SGDLS, YYNGEE. Based on the CDR3 plus reference TRBV9 and TRBJ1-2, the full variable domain is DSGVTQTPKHLITATGQRVTLRCSPRSGDLSVYWYQQSLDQGLQFLIQYYNGEERAKGNILERFSAQQFPDLHSELNLSSLELGDSALYFCASSVSTGVANYGYTFGSGTRLTVV.

This sequence joins TRBV27 and TRBJ1-4; 7 bases agree with TRBD1. The trim removed 3 bases at V and 4 bases at J, leaving 2 bases unmatched. From germline, CDR1 is MNHEY and CDR2 SMNVEV (reference sequence). The CDR3 has 14 amino acids. The CDR3 DNA sequence: TGTGCCAGCAGTTTGGGACAGATTAATGAAAAACTGTTTTTT. Translated, it gives CASSLGQINEKLFF.

This chain connects TRBV29-1 to TRBJ1-1, with TRBD1 matching 8 bases. Trimming cost V 7 bases and J 7 bases; bases outside gene matches: 11. The CDR3 loop spans 13 amino acids. CDR1 and CDR2 from the germline V gene are SQVTM and ANQGSEA. This chain's CDR3 is CSAKTGANLEAFF. The DNA of the CDR3 is TGCAGCGCTAAGACAGGGGCCAACCTTGAAGCTTTCTTT.